A single sample is the source of the 25 T cell receptor beta chains below, sequenced in a study of cytomegalovirus exposure and HLA in healthy donors. Sequencing used immunoSEQ multiplex PCR; TCRdb keeps in-frame clones, though not all of them. The sample yields 130,000 to 150,000 clones, less than 90% seen once. Material: PBMCs. The receptors were gathered from a woman younger than 35 in good health and CMV-seropositive.

This clone was seen a single time. The chain couples TRBV4-3 to TRBJ1-2, with D unclear. Trimming removed 0 bases from V and 1 base from J, with 15 bases in between. This CDR3 region has 17 residues. Germline CDR1 is LGHNA and CDR2 is YSLEER. CDR3 coding DNA: TGCGCCAGCAGCCAAGATCGGACTGAGCGTTTTAACTATGGCTACACCTTC. This codes for CASSQDRTERFNYGYTF.

The chain employs TRBV7-9 and TRBJ2-3; D is possibly TRBD2 (6 bases). The CDR3 sequence is 19 residues long. The V end lost 1 base, the J end lost 8 bases, and 28 bases lay between the germline ends. CDR1 SEHNR and CDR2 FQNEAQ come from the germline V gene (reference sequence). The chain's CDR3 is CASSLEGFRASMRRGTQYF. CDR3 DNA: TGTGCCAGCAGCTTAGAGGGTTTCCGGGCTAGTATGCGGAGGGGTACGCAGTATTTT.

The rearrangement joins TRBV6-1 to TRBJ2-5; 9 positions match TRBD1. Germline V gene sequence: CDR1 MNHNS, CDR2 SASEGT. This CDR3 comprises 14 residues. Unmatched junction bases numbered 6, after V lost 5 bases and J lost 5 bases. The CDR3 protein is CASSIDRGIETQYF. The CDR3 DNA sequence: TGTGCCAGCAGTATTGACAGGGGGATCGAGACCCAGTACTTC.

V usage is TRBV6-5 and J usage is TRBJ2-1; 7 bases fit TRBD2. Losses at the gene ends were 6 bases for V and 5 bases for J; bases not matched to a gene: 7. The CDR3 is 14 amino acids. Germline V gene lookup returns CDR1 MNHEY and CDR2 SVGAGI. CDR3 DNA sequence: TGTGCCAGCAGAGTGGGAGGGCCCAACAATGAGCAGTTCTTC. This encodes CASRVGGPNNEQFF.

The chain links TRBV28 to TRBJ1-5; 9 bases are a match to TRBD1. Germline-derived CDR1 and CDR2 are MDHEN and SYDVKM. With V trimmed by 5 bases and J by 6 bases, 11 bases remained unmatched. The CDR3 runs 16 residues. In DNA form, the CDR3 reads TGTGCCAGCAGTGCTCGGACAGGGGCAGTCGGTCAGCCCCAGCATTTT. It codes for CASSARTGAVGQPQHF.

V usage is TRBV5-6 and J usage is TRBJ2-5; 7 positions match TRBD2. Losses at the gene ends were 2 bases for V and 3 bases for J; bases not matched to a gene: 10. This CDR3 has 16 residues. Germline V gene sequence: CDR1 SGHDT, CDR2 YYEEEE. CDR3 coding DNA: TGTGCCAGCAGCTTATTACTAGCCCGGGGGGAAGAGACCCAGTACTTC. Translation: CASSLLLARGEETQYF. The variable domain in full, with the rest retrieved from reference TRBV5-6 and TRBJ2-5, is DAGVTQSPTHLIKTRGQQVTLRCSPKSGHDTVSWYQQALGQGPQFIFQYYEEEERQRGNFPDRFSGHQFPNYSSELNVNALLLGDSALYLCASSLLLARGEETQYFGPGTRLLVL.

V gene TRBV14 combines with J gene TRBJ2-2, with 10 bases lining up with TRBD2. CDR3 length: 16 amino acids. J gave up 4 bases and V 4 bases, and 6 bases lay outside the gene matches. Germline values: CDR1 SGHDN, CDR2 FVKESK. In nucleotides, the CDR3 is TGTGCCAGCAGCCGACGGGGACTAGCGTTCACCGGGGAGCTGTTTTTT. Amino acid sequence: CASSRRGLAFTGELFF.

The rearrangement uses TRBV11-3 and TRBJ2-1; the match to TRBD2 covers 8 bases. The CDR3 contains 16 residues. Germline CDR1 reads SGHNT; CDR2 reads YENEEA. Trimming removed 5 bases from V and 9 bases from J; junction bases left unmatched: 15. For the CDR3, the DNA is TGTGCCAGCAGCCCGATACATGCGGGAGGAATAATTGAGCAGTTCTTC. Translated, it gives CASSPIHAGGIIEQFF.

The chain uses TRBV13 and TRBJ1-2; maybe TRBD1 (6 bases). The V end lost 1 base, the J end lost 8 bases, and 14 bases lay between the germline ends. The germline gives CDR1 PRHDT, CDR2 FYEKMQ (reference sequence). The CDR3 has 14 amino acids. The CDR3 is CASSLDLGAEGYTF. DNA for the CDR3: TGTGCCAGCAGCTTAGATTTGGGGGCGGAGGGCTACACCTTC.

The chain has TRBV27 and TRBJ2-2, with D tentatively TRBD2 (5 bases). The CDR3 spans 15 residues. The germline V and J ends were trimmed by 3 bases and 3 bases, with 11 bases remaining between them. Germline V CDR1 and CDR2: MNHEY, SMNVEV (reference sequence). The CDR3 sequence: CASSFGRRYTGELFF. The CDR3 region has the DNA TGTGCCAGCAGTTTCGGACGGAGGTACACCGGGGAGCTGTTTTTT.

The rearrangement uses TRBV25-1 and TRBJ1-2, with D maybe TRBD1 (5 bases). Deletions cut 4 bases from V and 4 bases from J, with 13 bases between. Germline V gene data show CDR1 as MGHDK and CDR2 as SYGVNS. This CDR3 contains 14 residues. This chain's CDR3 is CASSGSRRGYGYTF. DNA of the CDR3: TGTGCCAGCAGTGGGTCTCGGAGGGGCTATGGCTACACCTTC.

This chain links TRBV5-1 with TRBJ2-1; 7 nucleotides agree with TRBD2. The junction had 13 bases not matched to a gene; V was cut back by 4 bases and J by 6 bases. The germline V gene has CDR1 SGHRS and CDR2 YFSETQ. This CDR3 spans 16 amino acids. CDR3: CASSTTSRVIVNEQFF. DNA for the CDR3: TGCGCCAGCAGCACGACTAGCAGAGTGATCGTCAATGAGCAGTTCTTC.

The CDR3 spells CASSSRDRVLHEQYF. The CDR3 DNA reads as TGTGCCAGCAGCTCCCGGGACAGGGTCCTCCACGAGCAGTACTTC. This sequence joins TRBV7-2 and TRBJ2-7, with 9 bases aligning to TRBD1. Germline values: CDR1 SGHTA, CDR2 FQGNSA. The trim removed 4 bases at V and 5 bases at J, leaving 9 bases unmatched. This CDR3 has 15 amino acids.

The J gene is TRBJ2-1, the V gene TRBV29-1; perhaps TRBD1 as D (6 bases). V was pared by 6 bases and J by 0 bases, with 24 bases between. There are 18 residues in the CDR3. CDR1 is SQVTM and CDR2 is ANQGSEA in the germline V gene. The CDR3, as DNA: TGCAGCGTCCACCGAAACCCCCGGGACACCAGCTCCTACAATGAGCAGTTCTTC. Residues: CSVHRNPRDTSSYNEQFF.

The rearrangement uses TRBV7-2 and TRBJ1-1; D perhaps matches TRBD1 (6 bases). This CDR3 contains 13 residues. Germline assignment: CDR1 SGHTA and CDR2 FQGNSA. Trimming shortened V by 3 bases and J by 7 bases, and 12 bases separated the two germline ends. The CDR3 spells CASSFGQKDEAFF. CDR3 nucleotides: TGTGCCAGCAGCTTCGGACAGAAGGATGAAGCTTTCTTT.

V usage is TRBV19 and J usage is TRBJ1-4; possible D gene TRBD1, 5 bases. This CDR3 has 14 residues. Germline-derived CDR1 and CDR2 are LNHDA and SQIVND (reference sequence). Trimming shortened V by 1 base and J by 8 bases, and 11 bases separated the two germline ends. CDR3 protein: CASSIGQGKEKLFF. In DNA form, the CDR3 reads TGTGCCAGTAGTATAGGGCAGGGAAAAGAAAAACTGTTTTTT.

The chain uses TRBV6-4 and TRBJ2-1, with 11 positions matching TRBD2. Looked up from germline, CDR1 is MRHNA and CDR2 is SNTAGT. With 6 bases clipped from V and 4 bases from J, the junction kept 5 bases outside the gene matches. CDR3 length: 15 residues. The CDR3 DNA is TGTGCCAGCAGGATAGCGGGAGGGAGATACAATGAGCAGTTCTTC. This encodes CASRIAGGRYNEQFF.

This chain joins TRBV19 and TRBJ2-5; 9 bases match TRBD2. CDR1 and CDR2 (germline): LNHDA, SQIVND (reference sequence). This CDR3 is 14 amino acids long. J was trimmed by 5 bases and V by 3 bases; bases with no gene match: 4. As DNA, the CDR3 is TGTGCCAGTAGTATTCGGCTAGCGGGGGAGACCCAGTACTTC. Translation gives CASSIRLAGETQYF.

This clone was recorded once. The V and J genes are TRBV30 and TRBJ2-4; TRBD1 matches at 11 bases. CDR1 and CDR2 from the germline V gene are GTSNPN and SVGIG (reference sequence). There are 14 residues in the CDR3. V trimming: 4 bases; J trimming: 7 bases; junction bases outside the gene matches: 6. CDR3 sequence: CAWTDWDRGNIQYF. The CDR3, as DNA: TGTGCCTGGACCGACTGGGACAGGGGGAACATTCAGTACTTC.

Only one count was recorded for this clone. The same CDR3 also results from other DNA sequences found in this sample. The V gene is TRBV7-2, the J gene TRBJ2-7; D gene unclear. Germline assignment: CDR1 SGHTA and CDR2 FQGNSA. The length of the CDR3 is 13 residues. V lost 3 bases to trimming and J lost 3 bases, with 9 bases between them. The chain's CDR3 is CASSLGSLYEQYF. CDR3 coding DNA: TGTGCCAGCAGCTTGGGCTCCCTCTACGAGCAGTACTTC.

The V call is TRBV7-8, the J call TRBJ1-2; tentative D call: TRBD1 (5 bases). The CDR3 sequence is 16 residues long. The V gene's germline CDR1 is SGHVS and CDR2 FQNEAQ. The V and J ends lost 6 bases and 2 bases respectively, with 19 bases between them. This chain's CDR3 is CASSTGTATSNYGYTF. Here the CDR3 DNA reads TGTGCCAGCAGTACCGGGACTGCCACCTCCAACTATGGCTACACCTTC.

The rearrangement links TRBV18 to TRBJ1-1, with 7 positions matching TRBD1. The V gene end was trimmed by 3 bases and the J gene end by 8 bases; junction bases not matched to a gene: 6. This CDR3 contains 13 residues. Germline V gene lookup returns CDR1 KGHSH and CDR2 LQKENI. The DNA of the CDR3 is TGTGCCAGCTCACCCTCAGGGGGGCTGGAAGCTTTCTTT. Its protein is CASSPSGGLEAFF.

The chain joins TRBV19 to TRBJ2-1; D may be TRBD2 (6 bases). Per germline, CDR1 LNHDA and CDR2 SQIVND (reference sequence). The CDR3 sequence is 15 residues long. Trimming removed 1 base at V and 0 bases at J, with 7 bases between. CDR3 protein: CASSIAGDSYNEQFF. The CDR3 DNA follows: TGTGCCAGTAGTATAGCGGGAGACTCCTACAATGAGCAGTTCTTC. The full variable domain, completed using reference TRBV19 and TRBJ2-1, is DGGITQSPKYLFRKEGQNVTLSCEQNLNHDAMYWYRQDPGQGLRLIYYSQIVNDFQKGDIAEGYSVSREKKESFPLTVTSAQKNPTAFYLCASSIAGDSYNEQFFGPGTRLTVL.

This clone occurred a few times. The chain is built from TRBV13 and TRBJ2-7; weak D call: TRBD2 (5 bases). The germline V and J ends were trimmed by 6 bases and 0 bases, with 9 bases remaining between them. CDR3 length: 13 amino acids. Germline lookup yields CDR1 PRHDT and CDR2 FYEKMQ (reference sequence). The CDR3 DNA is TGTGCCAGCAGGGCTGGGAGCTCCTACGAGCAGTACTTC. Its translation is CASRAGSSYEQYF.

This clone turned up a few times. The chain uses TRBV2 and TRBJ1-3; D remains ambiguous. The CDR3 extends over 12 amino acids. Trimming cost V 6 bases and J 3 bases, with 6 bases left between them. Germline V lookup: CDR1 SNHLY, CDR2 FYNNEI. As DNA, the CDR3 is TGTGCCAGCAGCTTAATTGGAAACACCATATATTTT. Its protein product is CASSLIGNTIYF.